What follows are 3 T cell receptor beta chains derived from one specimen sequenced in a study of T cell responses to AZD1222 COVID-19 vaccine. Assay used: immunoSEQ multiplex PCR; TCRdb lists only in-frame clones, some missing. The repertoire holds approximately 160,000 clones, with 75% to 90% as singletons. Sequencing used peripheral blood, obtained on day 0 of AZD1222 vaccination. Receptor source: an adult in good health.

The rearrangement joins TRBV30 to TRBJ1-3; the D is unclear. Per the germline V gene, CDR1 is GTSNPN and CDR2 is SVGIG (reference sequence). V lost 2 bases to trimming and J lost 0 bases, with 5 bases between them. The length of the CDR3 is 13 residues. This CDR3 reads CAWSTSSGNTIYF. The DNA for the CDR3 is TGTGCCTGGAGTACTAGCTCTGGAAACACCATATATTTT.

The chain's CDR3 is CASSPRRGDNEKLFF. In DNA, the CDR3 is TGTGCCAGCAGCCCCCGCCGGGGGGATAATGAAAAACTGTTTTTT. This chain connects TRBV2 to TRBJ1-4, with D possibly being TRBD1 (5 bases). CDR1 is SNHLY and CDR2 is FYNNEI in the germline V gene. The CDR3 is made up of 15 amino acids. V was cut by 6 bases and J by 4 bases, with 15 bases left in between.

The genes are TRBV5-1 and TRBJ1-4; 7 positions match TRBD1. J was trimmed by 8 bases and V by 1 base; bases with no gene match: 8. The CDR3 is made up of 15 amino acids. CDR1 is SGHRS, CDR2 YFSETQ, per germline. CDR3 in amino acids: CASSLKEGALEKLFF. CDR3 nucleotides: TGCGCCAGCAGCTTGAAAGAGGGGGCGTTAGAAAAACTGTTTTTT.